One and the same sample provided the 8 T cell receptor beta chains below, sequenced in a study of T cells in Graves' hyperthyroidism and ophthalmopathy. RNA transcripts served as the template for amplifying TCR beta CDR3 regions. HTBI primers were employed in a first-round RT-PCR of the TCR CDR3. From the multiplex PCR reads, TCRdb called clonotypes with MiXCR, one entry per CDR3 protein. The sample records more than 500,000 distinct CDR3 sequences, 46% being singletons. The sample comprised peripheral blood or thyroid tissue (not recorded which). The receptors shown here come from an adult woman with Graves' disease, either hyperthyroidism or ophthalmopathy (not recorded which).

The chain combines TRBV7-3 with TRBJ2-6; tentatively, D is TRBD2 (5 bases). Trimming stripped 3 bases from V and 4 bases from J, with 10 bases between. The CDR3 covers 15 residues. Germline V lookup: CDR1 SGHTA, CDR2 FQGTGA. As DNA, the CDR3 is TGTGCCAGCAGCTTCCCGACGGGGGGGGCCAACGTCCTGACTTTC. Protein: CASSFPTGGANVLTF. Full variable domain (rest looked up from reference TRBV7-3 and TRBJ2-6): GAGVSQTPSNKVTEKGKYVELRCDPISGHTALYWYRQSLGQGPEFLIYFQGTGAADDSGLPNDRFFAVRPEGSVSTLKIQRTERGDSAVYLCASSFPTGGANVLTFGAGSRLTVL.

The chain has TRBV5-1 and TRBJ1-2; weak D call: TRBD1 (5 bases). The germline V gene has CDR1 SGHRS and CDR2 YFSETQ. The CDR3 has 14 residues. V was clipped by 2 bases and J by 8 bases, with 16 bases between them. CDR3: CASSLAGHVRGYTF. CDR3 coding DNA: TGCGCCAGCAGCTTAGCTGGACACGTCCGCGGCTACACCTTC. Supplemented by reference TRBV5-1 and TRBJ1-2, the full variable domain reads KAGVTQTPRYLIKTRGQQVTLSCSPISGHRSVSWYQQTPGQGLQFLFEYFSETQRNKGNFPGRFSGRQFSNSRSEMNVSTLELGDSALYLCASSLAGHVRGYTFGSGTRLTVV.

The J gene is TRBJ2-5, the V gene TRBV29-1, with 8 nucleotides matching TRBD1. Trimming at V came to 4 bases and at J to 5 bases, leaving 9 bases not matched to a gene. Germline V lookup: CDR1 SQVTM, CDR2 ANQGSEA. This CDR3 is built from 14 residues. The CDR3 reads CSVVPGGYGETQYF. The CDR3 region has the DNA TGCAGCGTTGTCCCAGGGGGCTACGGGGAGACCCAGTACTTC.

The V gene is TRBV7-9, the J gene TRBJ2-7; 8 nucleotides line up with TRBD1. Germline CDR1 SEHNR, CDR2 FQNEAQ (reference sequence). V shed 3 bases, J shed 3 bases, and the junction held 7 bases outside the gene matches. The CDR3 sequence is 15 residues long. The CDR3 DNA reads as TGTGCCAGCAGCTTGTACCGGGACAGGAACTACGAGCAGTACTTC. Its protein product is CASSLYRDRNYEQYF. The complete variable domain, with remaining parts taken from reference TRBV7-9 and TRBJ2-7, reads DTGVSQNPRHKITKRGQNVTFRCDPISEHNRLYWYRQTLGQGPEFLTYFQNEAQLEKSRLLSDRFSAERPKGSFSTLEIQRTEQGDSAMYLCASSLYRDRNYEQYFGPGTRLTVT.

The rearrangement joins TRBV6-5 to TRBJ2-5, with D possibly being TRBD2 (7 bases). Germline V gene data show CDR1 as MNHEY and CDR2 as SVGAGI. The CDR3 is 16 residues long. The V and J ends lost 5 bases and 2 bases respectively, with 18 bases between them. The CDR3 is CASSTNPRGAQETQYF. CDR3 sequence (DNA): TGTGCCAGCAGTACCAACCCCCGGGGGGCTCAAGAGACCCAGTACTTC.

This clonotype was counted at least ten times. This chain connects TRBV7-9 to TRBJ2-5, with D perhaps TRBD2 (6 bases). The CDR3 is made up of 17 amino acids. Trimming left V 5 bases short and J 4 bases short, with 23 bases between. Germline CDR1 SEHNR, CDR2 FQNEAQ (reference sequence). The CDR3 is CASSRAPPTGGGETQYF. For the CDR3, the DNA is TGTGCCAGCAGCCGAGCCCCTCCGACTGGGGGAGGAGAGACCCAGTACTTC.

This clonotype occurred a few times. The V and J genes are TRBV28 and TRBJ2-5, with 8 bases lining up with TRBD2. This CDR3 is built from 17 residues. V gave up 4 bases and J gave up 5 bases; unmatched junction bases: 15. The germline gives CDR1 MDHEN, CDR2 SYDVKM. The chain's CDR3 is CASSSHRPGLDSETQYF. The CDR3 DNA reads TGTGCCAGCAGTTCCCACCGTCCGGGACTAGATTCGGAGACCCAGTACTTC.

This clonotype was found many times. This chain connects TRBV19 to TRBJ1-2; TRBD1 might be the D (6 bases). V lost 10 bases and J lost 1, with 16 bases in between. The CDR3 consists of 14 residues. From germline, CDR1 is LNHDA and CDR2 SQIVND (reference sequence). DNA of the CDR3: TGTGCCACCAAGATTACAGGGAGTAACTATGGCTACACCTTC. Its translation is CATKITGSNYGYTF.